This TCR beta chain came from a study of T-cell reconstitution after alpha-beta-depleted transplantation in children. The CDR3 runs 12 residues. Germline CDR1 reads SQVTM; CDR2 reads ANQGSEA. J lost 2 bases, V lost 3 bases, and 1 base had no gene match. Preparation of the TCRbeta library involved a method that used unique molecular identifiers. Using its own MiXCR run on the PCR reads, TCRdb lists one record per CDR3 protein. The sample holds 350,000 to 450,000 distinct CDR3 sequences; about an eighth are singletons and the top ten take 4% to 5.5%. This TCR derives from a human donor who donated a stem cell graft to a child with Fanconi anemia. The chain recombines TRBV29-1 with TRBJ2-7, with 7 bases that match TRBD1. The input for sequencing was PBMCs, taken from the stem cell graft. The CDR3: CSVETGTYEQYF. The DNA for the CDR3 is TGCAGCGTTGAGACAGGGACCTACGAGCAGTACTTC.